A selection of T cell receptor beta chains follows, all from one sample in a study of beta chain features in type 1 diabetes. Only in-frame clones appear in the TCRdb table, and some are missing; sequencing was by immunoSEQ multiplex PCR. The sample includes 330,000 or so clones, roughly 12% of them seen just once. The sequenced sample consisted of naive CD4+ T cells from blood. Every receptor here comes from a woman under 30 with type 1 diabetes. The CDR3 runs from the conserved cysteine through the conserved F or W. Each record gives: clone size, J gene, D gene, V gene, CDR3 protein, CDR3 DNA. The D gene is left open where the match is weak. Size is stated for part of the rows, as once, few or many counts, or as a class when the clone is expanded.

-,TRBJ1-4,-,TRBV18,CASSPLSPGTAGGKLFF,TGTGCCAGCTCACCCCTGAGCCCCGGGACGGCGGGGGGAAAACTGTTTTTT
-,TRBJ2-7,-,TRBV7-3,CASSLGGDQGIYEQYF,TGTGCCAGCAGCCTAGGTGGGGATCAGGGGATCTACGAGCAGTACTTC
-,TRBJ1-2,TRBD1,TRBV28,CASRDPGQANYGYTF,TGTGCCAGCAGAGATCCGGGACAGGCTAACTATGGCTACACCTTC
few,TRBJ2-5,TRBD1,TRBV9,CASSVGTGGGKETQYF,TGTGCCAGCAGCGTAGGCACAGGGGGAGGAAAAGAGACCCAGTACTTC
-,TRBJ2-2,-,TRBV7-2,CASIISTGTGELFF,TGTGCCAGCATCATTAGTACGGGGACCGGGGAGCTGTTTTTT
few,TRBJ2-1,-,TRBV7-2,CASSSSTDRSLNEQFF,TGTGCCAGCAGCTCTTCGACGGACAGATCGTTGAATGAGCAGTTCTTC
-,TRBJ2-1,-,TRBV7-3,CASSLSGGSYNEQFF,TGTGCCAGCAGCTTAAGCGGCGGCTCCTACAATGAGCAGTTCTTC
few,TRBJ1-2,-,TRBV25-1,CASSPLHSRGGYTF,TGTGCCAGCAGTCCGCTTCACTCCAGGGGCGGCTACACCTTC
few,TRBJ1-1,TRBD1,TRBV25-1,CASTAGGTLFLAEAFF,TGTGCCAGCACCGCAGGGGGGACCCTTTTCTTGGCTGAAGCTTTCTTT
few,TRBJ1-2,-,TRBV14,CASSQVPRQWNGYTF,TGTGCCAGCAGCCAAGTTCCCAGGCAGTGGAATGGCTACACCTTC
-,TRBJ1-2,TRBD1,TRBV9,CASSVGTGGVGFNGYTF,TGTGCCAGCAGCGTAGGGACAGGGGGAGTCGGATTTAATGGCTACACCTTC
-,TRBJ2-1,TRBD2,TRBV30,CAWTSGSYNEQFF,TGTGCCTGGACTAGCGGGAGTTACAATGAGCAGTTCTTC
few,TRBJ2-7,-,TRBV5-4,CASSPRGYEQYF,TGTGCCAGCAGCCCTCGGGGTTACGAGCAGTACTTC
-,TRBJ2-2,-,TRBV9,CASSVADTGELFF,TGTGCCAGCAGCGTAGCTGACACCGGGGAGCTGTTTTTT
-,TRBJ2-1,TRBD1,TRBV18,CASSGQGWYNEQFF,TGTGCCAGCTCGGGACAGGGGTGGTACAATGAGCAGTTCTTC
few,TRBJ2-3,TRBD2,TRBV9,CASSPSGGARGDTQYF,TGTGCCAGCAGCCCTAGCGGGGGGGCCAGAGGAGATACGCAGTATTTT
few,TRBJ2-5,TRBD2,TRBV6-1,CASSALAEETQYF,TGTGCCAGCAGTGCCCTAGCGGAAGAGACCCAGTACTTC
few,TRBJ2-1,-,TRBV18,CASSPKQFNLEQFF,TGTGCCAGCTCACCGAAACAGTTTAACCTGGAGCAGTTCTTC
-,TRBJ2-5,TRBD2,TRBV11-2,CASSSRAKASGGPIETQYF,TGTGCCAGCAGTTCTCGGGCTAAGGCTAGCGGGGGGCCGATCGAGACCCAGTACTTC
many,TRBJ2-3,-,TRBV23-1,CASSRLGF,TGCGCCAGCAGCCGGCTAGGTTTT
-,TRBJ2-5,TRBD2,TRBV7-9,CASSLGEGTQYF,TGTGCCAGCAGCTTAGGGGAGGGAACCCAGTACTTC
-,TRBJ2-5,-,TRBV5-1,CASSLRGPQETQYF,TGCGCCAGCAGCTTAAGAGGTCCACAAGAGACCCAGTACTTC
-,TRBJ2-1,TRBD2,TRBV18,CASSPLTSGHSYNEQFF,TGTGCCAGCTCACCATTAACTAGCGGTCACTCCTACAATGAGCAGTTCTTC
-,TRBJ2-4,TRBD1,TRBV5-4,CASSLIPGTVSKNIQYF,TGTGCCAGCAGCTTGATCCCAGGGACAGTATCCAAAAACATTCAGTACTTC
few,TRBJ2-1,-,TRBV15,CATSRQDSGQFF,TGTGCCACCAGCAGGCAGGACAGTGGGCAGTTCTTC
few,TRBJ2-7,TRBD1,TRBV7-2,CASSLAGDRGREQYF,TGTGCCAGCAGCTTAGCGGGGGACAGGGGGCGCGAGCAGTACTTC
-,TRBJ2-5,-,TRBV19,CASGVQGQETQYF,TGTGCCAGTGGGGTGCAGGGCCAAGAGACCCAGTACTTC
few,TRBJ2-7,TRBD1,TRBV29-1,CSAAGGTTYEQYF,TGCAGCGCAGCAGGGGGAACCACCTACGAGCAGTACTTC
few,TRBJ2-3,-,TRBV7-9,CASSLAGRAFADTQYF,TGTGCCAGCAGCTTAGCGGGCAGGGCTTTCGCAGATACGCAGTATTTT
-,TRBJ2-1,-,TRBV4-1,CASGGVGLDNEQFF,TGCGCCAGCGGCGGGGTGGGTTTAGACAATGAGCAGTTCTTC
few,TRBJ1-2,-,TRBV7-9,CASSSRQNYGYTF,TGTGCCAGCAGCTCCAGACAGAACTATGGCTACACCTTC
-,TRBJ2-1,TRBD2,TRBV10-3,CAISSSGSNLGYNEQFF,TGTGCCATCAGTTCTAGCGGTTCTAACTTGGGGTACAATGAGCAGTTCTTC
few,TRBJ1-1,-,TRBV29-1,CSVVKQGSTEAFF,TGCAGCGTGGTAAAGCAGGGAAGCACTGAAGCTTTCTTT
-,TRBJ2-1,-,TRBV13,CASSITMSPYNEQFF,TGTGCCAGCAGCATAACCATGAGCCCCTACAATGAGCAGTTCTTC
-,TRBJ2-2,-,TRBV7-9,CASSFRETNTGELFF,TGTGCCAGCAGCTTCCGGGAGACTAACACCGGGGAGCTGTTTTTT
few,TRBJ2-7,TRBD2,TRBV7-2,CASSLQLAGGPGEQYF,TGTGCCAGCAGCTTACAGCTAGCGGGAGGGCCGGGGGAGCAGTACTTC
few,TRBJ2-7,-,TRBV7-9,CASSFISHEQYF,TGTGCCAGCAGCTTTATATCCCACGAGCAGTACTTC
-,TRBJ2-2,-,TRBV7-9,CASRLRIATNTGELFF,TGTGCCAGCAGGCTTAGAATTGCCACGAACACCGGGGAGCTGTTTTTT
few,TRBJ2-5,-,TRBV5-6,CASMFPPGETQYF,TGTGCCAGCATGTTTCCGCCGGGAGAGACCCAGTACTTC
-,TRBJ2-1,TRBD2,TRBV7-3,CASSQSGTSYNEQFF,TGTGCCAGCAGCCAGAGCGGGACCTCCTACAATGAGCAGTTCTTC
few,TRBJ2-6,TRBD1,TRBV18,CASSRGLGSGANVLTF,TGTGCCAGCTCAAGGGGGCTCGGTTCTGGGGCCAACGTCCTGACTTTC
few,TRBJ1-5,-,TRBV7-9,CASSSQDSNQPQHF,TGTGCCAGCAGCTCACAGGATAGCAATCAGCCCCAGCATTTT
few,TRBJ2-1,TRBD1,TRBV19,CASRTGDEQFF,TGTGCCAGTAGAACAGGGGATGAGCAGTTCTTC
-,TRBJ1-6,TRBD1,TRBV19,CASRSGQGDSPLHF,TGTGCCAGTAGGAGTGGACAGGGAGATTCACCCCTCCACTTT
few,TRBJ2-1,TRBD2,TRBV7-3,CASSPTSGSNEQFF,TGTGCCAGCAGCCCCACTAGCGGGAGTAATGAGCAGTTCTTC
few,TRBJ1-1,TRBD1,TRBV30,CAWSVSGGTEAFF,TGTGCCTGGAGTGTTTCAGGGGGGACTGAAGCTTTCTTT
few,TRBJ2-2,-,TRBV5-6,CASSPAGGELFF,TGTGCCAGCAGCCCGGCCGGGGGGGAGCTGTTTTTT
few,TRBJ2-7,-,TRBV4-3,CASSQDRARGTPYEQYF,TGCGCCAGCAGCCAAGATCGGGCGCGGGGCACCCCCTACGAGCAGTACTTC
-,TRBJ2-4,TRBD1,TRBV6-6,CASSPPLDRARIQYF,TGTGCCAGCAGTCCACCCCTGGACAGGGCTCGCATTCAGTACTTC
-,TRBJ1-2,TRBD1,TRBV7-3,CASSANPGQEAYGYTF,TGTGCCAGCAGCGCGAACCCGGGACAGGAAGCCTATGGCTACACCTTC
few,TRBJ2-5,TRBD2,TRBV4-3,CASSQDWNLAAETQYF,TGCGCCAGCAGCCAAGATTGGAACCTAGCGGCGGAGACCCAGTACTTC
-,TRBJ1-5,-,TRBV21-1,CASSKVSQGFNQPQHF,TGTGCCAGCAGCAAAGTGTCGCAGGGCTTCAATCAGCCCCAGCATTTT
-,TRBJ1-1,-,TRBV15,CATSRDGREEAFF,TGTGCCACCAGCAGAGATGGAAGGGAGGAAGCTTTCTTT
-,TRBJ2-3,TRBD2,TRBV7-9,CASSFGGSTDTQYF,TGTGCCAGCAGCTTCGGGGGGTCCACAGATACGCAGTATTTT
few,TRBJ2-1,-,TRBV6-6,CATDFLSSYNEQFF,TGTGCCACCGACTTTTTAAGCTCCTACAATGAGCAGTTCTTC